A single sample is the source of the 28 T cell receptor beta chains below, sequenced in a study of patients and donors after allogeneic stem cell transplantation. In TCRdb, the RT-PCR reads were re-called with MiXCR into one record per CDR3 protein. The table has roughly 230,000 distinct CDR3 sequences, 13% to 15% seen once. Sequencing was carried out using blood, either unsorted or a sorted T cell fraction (not recorded which). The origin of the receptors is a human donor who was either an allogeneic HSCT recipient or a stem cell or donor lymphocyte infusion donor (not recorded which). It is not recorded whose cells these are; they may come from a transplant donor.

The rearrangement joins TRBV25-1 to TRBJ2-5; a weak D match, TRBD1 (6 bases). Trimming took 5 bases from V and 5 from J, leaving 15 bases between them. The CDR3 is 14 residues long. The germline gives CDR1 MGHDK, CDR2 SYGVNS. The CDR3 protein is CASSYRGRGETQYF. In DNA, the CDR3 is TGTGCCAGCAGTTATAGGGGCAGGGGCGAGACCCAGTACTTC.

This chain links TRBV7-3 with TRBJ1-1; D uncertain. The germline gives CDR1 SGHTA, CDR2 FQGTGA. The CDR3 length is 15 residues. The germline V and J ends were trimmed by 3 bases and 3 bases, with 14 bases remaining between them. CDR3 DNA sequence: TGTGCCAGCAGCTTGTCTGGTGGGAAGGACACTGAAGCTTTCTTT. Protein: CASSLSGGKDTEAFF. Based on the CDR3 plus reference TRBV7-3 and TRBJ1-1, the full variable domain is GAGVSQTPSNKVTEKGKYVELRCDPISGHTALYWYRQSLGQGPEFLIYFQGTGAADDSGLPNDRFFAVRPEGSVSTLKIQRTERGDSAVYLCASSLSGGKDTEAFFGQGTRLTVV.

This clonotype was observed a handful of times. V usage is TRBV12-3 or TRBV12-4 and J usage is TRBJ1-4; 7 nucleotides match TRBD1. The CDR3 consists of 13 residues. After removal of 5 bases from V and 8 bases from J, the junction contained 5 bases not matched to a gene. The CDR3 is CASSVLQGEKLFF. The CDR3 region has the DNA TGTGCCAGCAGTGTACTACAGGGGGAAAAACTGTTTTTT.

This chain uses TRBV9 with TRBJ2-1, with unresolved D. The CDR3 totals 15 residues. Trimming removed 0 bases from V and 3 bases from J, with 10 bases in between. CDR1 is SGDLS, CDR2 YYNGEE, per germline. The CDR3 sequence is CASSVGAVHYNEQFF. DNA of the CDR3: TGTGCCAGCAGCGTAGGCGCGGTCCACTACAATGAGCAGTTCTTC.

This clonotype was observed a handful of times. The chain recombines TRBV15 with TRBJ1-2; D perhaps matches TRBD1 (6 bases). Germline V CDR1 and CDR2: LNHNV, YYDKDF (reference sequence). V was pared by 1 base and J by 5 bases, with 14 bases between. The CDR3 loop spans 15 amino acids. This CDR3 is CATSRGGGTTYGYTF. The CDR3 nucleotides are TGTGCCACCAGCAGAGGCGGGGGCACAACTTATGGCTACACCTTC.

This chain joins TRBV10-3 and TRBJ2-1, with 8 bases aligning to TRBD2. Unmatched junction bases numbered 9, after V lost 10 bases and J lost 4 bases. CDR1 and CDR2 (germline): ENHRY, SYGVKD. The CDR3 loop spans 14 amino acids. The CDR3 spells CATMDPGGYNEQFF. CDR3 nucleotides: TGTGCCACTATGGACCCGGGGGGGTACAATGAGCAGTTCTTC.

This rearrangement joins TRBV7-6 to TRBJ2-1, with D perhaps TRBD1 or TRBD2 (5 bases each). The ends were cut back, 5 bases at V and 7 bases at J, with 12 bases in the middle. The CDR3 runs 13 residues. Germline CDR1 reads SGHVS; CDR2 reads FNYEAQ. CDR3 in DNA: TGTGCCAGCAGCCCCGGGACCTCGAATGAGCAGTTCTTC. Translation: CASSPGTSNEQFF.

At least ten counts were recorded for this clonotype. The V gene is TRBV19, the J gene TRBJ1-5, with D uncertain. CDR3 length equals 15 residues. In germline, CDR1 is LNHDA, CDR2 SQIVND (reference sequence). The germline V and J ends were trimmed by 7 bases and 1 base, with 14 bases remaining between them. CDR3 amino acids: CASNFRARSNQPQHF. In nucleotides, the CDR3 is TGTGCCAGTAATTTCCGGGCGCGGAGCAATCAGCCCCAGCATTTT.

This clonotype showed up many times. V is TRBV10-3 and J is TRBJ2-2; possible D gene TRBD2, 6 bases. Trimming took 3 bases from V and 0 from J, leaving 8 bases between them. This CDR3 is built from 15 residues. The germline gives CDR1 ENHRY, CDR2 SYGVKD. The CDR3 DNA reads TGTGCCATCAGTGAAACTAGCCCGAACACCGGGGAGCTGTTTTTT. Amino acids: CAISETSPNTGELFF.

This clonotype has ten or more counts. The rearrangement joins TRBV4-3 to TRBJ1-2; D remains ambiguous. From germline, CDR1 is LGHNA and CDR2 YSLEER. The CDR3 consists of 14 residues. V gave up 0 bases and J gave up 4 bases, with 9 bases separating them. The chain's CDR3 is CASSQDPASYGYTF. Written as DNA, the CDR3 is TGCGCCAGCAGCCAAGATCCGGCTTCCTATGGCTACACCTTC.

The chain recombines TRBV5-1 with TRBJ2-2; 7 bases are shared with TRBD1. V lost 4 bases to trimming and J lost 4 bases; unmatched junction nucleotides: 4. Germline lookup yields CDR1 SGHRS and CDR2 YFSETQ. The CDR3 contains 14 residues. The CDR3 DNA follows: TGCGCCAGCAGCCCGGGACAGACCACCGGGGAGCTGTTTTTT. Encoded protein: CASSPGQTTGELFF.

At least ten counts were recorded for this clonotype. As DNA, the CDR3 is TGCAGTGTACCGGGACAATTGAACACTGAAGCTTTCTTT. Translation: CSVPGQLNTEAFF. The chain has TRBV20-1 and TRBJ1-1, with a weak D call TRBD1 (6 bases). The germline V gene has CDR1 DFQATT and CDR2 SNEGSKA (reference sequence). The CDR3 loop spans 13 amino acids. V was shortened by 7 bases and J by 0 bases, with 12 bases between the two germline ends.

This chain connects TRBV20-1 to TRBJ2-1; 15 nucleotides align to TRBD2. J lost 0 bases, V lost 6 bases, and 3 bases had no gene match. CDR1 and CDR2 from the germline V gene are DFQATT and SNEGSKA (reference sequence). The CDR3 consists of 16 residues. In DNA, the CDR3 is TGCAGTGCAGGGACTAGCGGGGGGACCTCCTACAATGAGCAGTTCTTC. This translates into CSAGTSGGTSYNEQFF.

This clonotype occurred many times. J is TRBJ1-1 and V is TRBV27, with TRBD1 identical over 9 bases. The J segment lost 0 bases and the V segment lost 6 bases, leaving 8 bases of the junction unmatched. The germline V gene encodes CDR1 MNHEY and CDR2 SMNVEV (reference sequence). The CDR3 extends over 16 amino acids. CDR3 bases: TGTGCCAGCAGGACCAAGACAGGGGGGATGAACACTGAAGCTTTCTTT. This translates into CASRTKTGGMNTEAFF.

The chain uses TRBV20-1 and TRBJ2-3, with 13 bases aligning to TRBD2. CDR1 DFQATT and CDR2 SNEGSKA come from the germline V gene (reference sequence). This CDR3 spans 16 amino acids. Trimming took 5 bases from V and 5 from J; bases not matched to a gene: 10. The CDR3 DNA reads TGCAGTGCTGGAGCACTAGCGGGAGGGCAAGGAGATACGCAGTATTTT. It is translated as CSAGALAGGQGDTQYF.

The chain links TRBV4-1 to TRBJ1-4, with 7 bases identical to TRBD1. V lost 0 bases and J lost 5; bases outside the gene matches: 9. The CDR3 consists of 17 residues. Germline V lookup: CDR1 MGHRA, CDR2 YSYEKL. The CDR3 sequence: CASSQDKGARRNEKLFF. DNA for the CDR3: TGCGCCAGCAGCCAAGATAAGGGGGCTCGAAGGAATGAAAAACTGTTTTTT.

The J gene is TRBJ2-7, the V gene TRBV5-1, with 7 bases lining up with TRBD1. This CDR3 contains 14 residues. V lost 1 base and J lost 4; bases outside the gene matches: 5. The V gene's germline CDR1 is SGHRS and CDR2 YFSETQ. CDR3: CASSLTGDSYEQYF. The DNA of the CDR3 is TGCGCCAGCAGCTTGACAGGGGACAGTTACGAGCAGTACTTC.

The chain recombines TRBV19 with TRBJ1-2; 7 bases line up with TRBD1. Trimming took 5 bases from V and 4 from J; bases not matched to a gene: 4. The germline gives CDR1 LNHDA, CDR2 SQIVND (reference sequence). This CDR3 has 13 residues. The CDR3 region is CASSVDRVYGYTF. Here the CDR3 DNA reads TGTGCCAGTAGTGTCGACAGGGTCTATGGCTACACCTTC.

There are many counts of this clonotype. The V call is TRBV20-1, the J call TRBJ1-2; unclear D gene. The CDR3 spans 18 residues. Looked up from germline, CDR1 is DFQATT and CDR2 is SNEGSKA (reference sequence). Deletions cut 0 bases from V and 2 bases from J, with 22 bases between. This chain's CDR3 is CSARDPGNRLTKNYGYTF. CDR3 coding DNA: TGCAGTGCTAGAGATCCTGGGAACAGACTAACGAAAAACTATGGCTACACCTTC.

This clonotype was observed many times. V is TRBV20-1 and J is TRBJ2-2, with TRBD2 matching over 10 bases. The V gene end was trimmed by 8 bases and the J gene end by 4 bases; junction bases not matched to a gene: 1. CDR3 length equals 12 residues. CDR1 and CDR2 (germline): DFQATT, SNEGSKA (reference sequence). The CDR3 region is CSLAGGTGELFF. The CDR3 DNA reads TGCAGTTTAGCGGGGGGCACCGGGGAGCTGTTTTTT.

This clonotype was found once. Its ends do not fully match the called genes, so a read error is possible. J is TRBJ2-5 and V is TRBV7-7; 8 bases match TRBD2. The CDR3 consists of 13 residues. From germline, CDR1 is SSHAT and CDR2 FNYEAQ (reference sequence). CDR3 sequence reads: CASTPVAGETQYF. The DNA for the CDR3 is TGTGCTAGCACCCCCGTAGCGGGGGAGACCCAGTACTTC.

This clonotype has more than one count but fewer than ten. The chain's CDR3 is CASSYGQGAYEKLFF. The CDR3 DNA reads TGTGCCAGCTCATACGGACAGGGAGCGTATGAAAAACTGTTTTTT. J is TRBJ1-4 and V is TRBV18; the match to TRBD1 covers 8 bases. The CDR3 length is 15 residues. From germline, CDR1 is KGHSH and CDR2 LQKENI. V trimming: 5 bases; J trimming: 6 bases; junction bases outside the gene matches: 8.

J is TRBJ1-6 and V is TRBV10-2; D is possibly TRBD1 (5 bases). The V end was cut by 6 bases, the J end by 2 bases, with 8 bases between. Germline V gene lookup returns CDR1 WSHSY and CDR2 SAAADI. The CDR3 sequence is 14 residues long. The CDR3 region is CASSRDPYNSPLHF. In DNA, the CDR3 is TGCGCCAGCAGCCGGGACCCCTATAATTCACCCCTCCACTTT.

Only a few counts were recorded for this clonotype. The gene calls are TRBV5-1 and TRBJ1-3; maybe TRBD1 (5 bases). V dropped 0 bases and J dropped 0 bases, with 10 bases sitting between them. Per the germline V gene, CDR1 is SGHRS and CDR2 is YFSETQ. The CDR3 sequence is 16 residues long. The CDR3 nucleotides read TGCGCCAGCAGCTTGGGGCATGACAGCTCTGGAAACACCATATATTTT. It translates to CASSLGHDSSGNTIYF.

This clonotype was found a few times. This chain connects TRBV5-1 to TRBJ2-5, with 8 nucleotides matching TRBD2. The CDR3 is made up of 15 amino acids. V gave up 1 base and J gave up 3 bases; unmatched junction bases: 5. CDR1 and CDR2 (germline): SGHRS, YFSETQ. The DNA for the CDR3 is TGCGCCAGCAGCTTGACGAGAGCGGGGGAAGAGACCCAGTACTTC. It encodes CASSLTRAGEETQYF.

This chain connects TRBV7-2 to TRBJ2-2; tentatively, D is TRBD2 (6 bases). Trimming shortened V by 7 bases and J by 0 bases, and 15 bases separated the two germline ends. Looked up from germline, CDR1 is SGHTA and CDR2 is FQGNSA. The CDR3 totals 16 residues. CDR3 amino acids: CASNALRGTNTGELFF. The CDR3 DNA follows: TGTGCCAGCAACGCGCTCCGGGGGACGAACACCGGGGAGCTGTTTTTT.

This clonotype was observed many times. The rearrangement joins TRBV6-1 to TRBJ1-5; TRBD1 aligns across 7 bases. Looked up from germline, CDR1 is MNHNS and CDR2 is SASEGT. Trimming took 7 bases from V and 3 from J; bases not matched to a gene: 6. The CDR3 is 14 amino acids. CDR3 sequence reads: CASKMTGNNQPQHF. The CDR3 nucleotides are TGTGCCAGCAAAATGACAGGGAACAATCAGCCCCAGCATTTT.

This clonotype has at least ten counts. The V and J genes are TRBV9 and TRBJ1-2, with D perhaps TRBD1 (5 bases). Trimming took off 3 bases at V and 2 bases at J, with 8 bases between the two ends. The germline V gene encodes CDR1 SGDLS and CDR2 YYNGEE. This CDR3 is built from 13 residues. The DNA for the CDR3 is TGTGCCAGCAGCGAACAGGAGAACTATGGCTACACCTTC. This sequence encodes CASSEQENYGYTF.